The clone carrying this T cell receptor beta chain has a handful of counts. The antigen is not known. TCRdb fed the 5' RACE reads into MiXCR, producing one record per CDR3 protein. The sample lists a few hundred thousand distinct CDR3 sequences; roughly 14% were seen once. The data originate from a study of T-cell memory formation after mild COVID-19. There are 13 residues in the CDR3. The germline V and J ends were trimmed by 2 bases and 4 bases, with 7 bases remaining between them. CDR1 is MNHNY and CDR2 is SVGAGI in the germline V gene (reference sequence). The study, taken as a whole, reports: Cross-reactive memory seemingly joined, as some responding clones were found in pre-infection memory.

This TCR came from a man between 18 and 35 years old who had mild COVID-19 (a few samples of this study predate the infection). Cell type and time point are not known. Material: PBMCs or a T cell subset sorted from them (not recorded which). V usage is TRBV6-6 and J usage is TRBJ2-3, with D hard to call. DNA of the CDR3: TGTGCCAGCAGTTACCGTGGGCCAGATACGCAGTATTTT. Its protein product is CASSYRGPDTQYF.